One T cell receptor beta chain is described in this entry. In the original workflow: How many nucleated cells were present was estimated from reference gene primer amplification. Produced via immunoSEQ multiplex PCR; TCRdb's table is partial and in-frame only. The DNA gave D and trimming, while V, J and clone size come from that table. The sample holds 98,000 or so clones, approximately 91% seen once. Looked up from germline, CDR1 is LGHNA and CDR2 is YNFKEQ. V dropped 0 bases and J dropped 8; count of bases not matched to a gene: 6. CDR3 length: 14 residues. The data originate from a study of blood T cell repertoires in COVID-19. Background on the study: The study drew acute and convalescent COVID-19 samples from the United States, Italy and Spain. From T cells, B-cell-depleted T cells, or PBMCs came the material, which was cDNA or gDNA.

Specimen: peripheral blood. The receptor's source is a human donor in a cohort sampled during active COVID-19. The chain links TRBV4-2 to TRBJ1-1; TRBD1 matches at 7 bases. CDR3 sequence: CASSQDRDREEAFF. The CDR3 bases are TGTGCCAGCAGCCAAGATCGAGACAGGGAGGAAGCTTTCTTT.